This TCR beta chain was sequenced during a study of OX40 agonist ivuxolimab in advanced cancers. Overall study: Allowance was made for prior anti-PD-1, anti-PD-L1 or anti-CTLA-4 therapy, and roughly 40% had some.

Comment on this clone: Other DNA sequences in this sample translate to the same CDR3.

The CDR3 contains 11 residues. The V gene's germline CDR1 is SNHLY and CDR2 FYNNEI. V lost 6 bases to trimming and J lost 0 bases, with 2 bases between them. Individuals having autoimmune disease history or systemic immunosuppression were not enrolled. Blood specimens came from baseline, cycle 4 day 1, and cycle 7 day 1. This table comes from immunoSEQ multiplex PCR, and its TCRdb copy is limited to in-frame clones, with some not included. The repertoire holds over 55,000 clones, with around 89% as singletons. The source is an adult with an advanced solid tumor such as melanoma, head and neck, liver or kidney cancer. The sequenced sample was CD4+ or CD8+ T cells sorted from blood, obtained in a trial of the OX40 agonist ivuxolimab. This chain links TRBV2 with TRBJ2-5; unclear D gene. CDR3 protein: CASSYQETQYF. The CDR3 bases are TGTGCCAGCAGCTACCAAGAGACCCAGTACTTC.